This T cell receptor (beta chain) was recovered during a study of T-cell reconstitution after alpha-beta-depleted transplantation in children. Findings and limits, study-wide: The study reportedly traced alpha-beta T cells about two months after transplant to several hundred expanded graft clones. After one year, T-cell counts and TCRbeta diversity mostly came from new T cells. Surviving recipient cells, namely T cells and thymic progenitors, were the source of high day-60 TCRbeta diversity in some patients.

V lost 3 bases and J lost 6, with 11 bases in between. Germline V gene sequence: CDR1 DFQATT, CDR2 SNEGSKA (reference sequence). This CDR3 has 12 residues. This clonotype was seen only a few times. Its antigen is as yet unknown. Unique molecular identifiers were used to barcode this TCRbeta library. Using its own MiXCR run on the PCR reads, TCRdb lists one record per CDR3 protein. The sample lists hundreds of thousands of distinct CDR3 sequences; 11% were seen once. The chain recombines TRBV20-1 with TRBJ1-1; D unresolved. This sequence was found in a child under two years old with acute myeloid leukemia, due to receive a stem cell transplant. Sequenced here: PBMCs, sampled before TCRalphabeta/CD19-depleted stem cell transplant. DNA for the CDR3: TGCAGTGCTAGCGATGGACGGCCTGAAGCTTTCTTT. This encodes CSASDGRPEAFF.